This is a list of T cell receptor beta chains from one sample in a study of cytomegalovirus exposure and HLA in healthy donors. Sequenced by immunoSEQ multiplex PCR; TCRdb stores in-frame clones only, minus some. The table includes about 130,000 clones, around 78% detected once. The material sequenced was PBMCs. The source is a woman aged 45-60 years in good health and CMV-seronegative. The CDR3 runs from the conserved cysteine through the conserved F or W. The order of the fields is D gene, clone size, V gene, J gene, CDR3 DNA, CDR3 protein. A D gene is named only where the DNA matches it firmly. Some rows mark clone size as missing; the rest say once, few, many or name a class of expanded clone.

d_gene: TRBD2
abundance: .
v_gene: TRBV28
j_gene: TRBJ2-7
CDR3nt: TGTGCCAGCAGTTTTAATCTAGGACGGGGGACTAGCGGGCGTACCCGGGAGCAGTACTTC
CDR3aa: CASSFNLGRGTSGRTREQYF

d_gene: TRBD2
abundance: .
v_gene: TRBV28
j_gene: TRBJ2-1
CDR3nt: TGTGCCAGCAGGACCCTAGCGGGAGGTTTCTACAATGAGCAGTTCTTC
CDR3aa: CASRTLAGGFYNEQFF

d_gene: .
abundance: .
v_gene: TRBV5-4
j_gene: TRBJ2-2
CDR3nt: TGTGCCAGCAGCTTGGAGGCTAGTTTTTTCACCGGGGAGCTGTTTTTT
CDR3aa: CASSLEASFFTGELFF

d_gene: TRBD2
abundance: .
v_gene: TRBV5-1
j_gene: TRBJ2-1
CDR3nt: TGCGCCAGCAGCTCGAACAGAATGGGACTTGGGGAGGGGGAGCAGTTCTTC
CDR3aa: CASSSNRMGLGEGEQFF

d_gene: TRBD1
abundance: .
v_gene: TRBV6-6
j_gene: TRBJ1-5
CDR3nt: TGTGCCAGCAGTTATGATCCGGGACAGGGACGTCAGCCCCAGCATTTT
CDR3aa: CASSYDPGQGRQPQHF

d_gene: .
abundance: .
v_gene: TRBV7-2
j_gene: TRBJ2-5
CDR3nt: TGTGCCAGCAGCTCTCTAGAGACCCAGTACTTC
CDR3aa: CASSSLETQYF

d_gene: .
abundance: few
v_gene: TRBV4-3
j_gene: TRBJ1-1
CDR3nt: TGCGCCAGCAGCCAAGAGAGGGGGGGTTTTGAAGCTTTCTTT
CDR3aa: CASSQERGGFEAFF

d_gene: TRBD1
abundance: .
v_gene: TRBV30
j_gene: TRBJ1-1
CDR3nt: TGTGCCTGGAGTGCACAGGGGGCCGCCACTGAAGCTTTCTTT
CDR3aa: CAWSAQGAATEAFF

d_gene: .
abundance: few
v_gene: TRBV7-6
j_gene: TRBJ2-2
CDR3nt: TGTGCCAGCAGCTTAGGAGAAACCGGGGAGCTGTTTTTT
CDR3aa: CASSLGETGELFF

d_gene: .
abundance: once
v_gene: TRBV4-3
j_gene: TRBJ2-5
CDR3nt: TGCGCCAGCAGCCAAGAGGCCAGGGGAGAAGAGACCCAGTACTTC
CDR3aa: CASSQEARGEETQYF

d_gene: TRBD1
abundance: .
v_gene: TRBV19
j_gene: TRBJ2-5
CDR3nt: TGTGCCAGTAGCACCACGGACAGGGGGCGAGAGACCCAGTACTTC
CDR3aa: CASSTTDRGRETQYF

d_gene: .
abundance: .
v_gene: TRBV7-9
j_gene: TRBJ2-3
CDR3nt: TGTGCCAGCAGCTTAAGCAGGCCCTCAGATACGCAGTATTTT
CDR3aa: CASSLSRPSDTQYF

d_gene: TRBD1
abundance: .
v_gene: TRBV14
j_gene: TRBJ1-2
CDR3nt: TGTGCCAGCAGCCAAGATGCAGGGGGACCGTGGGATGGCTACCCCTTC
CDR3aa: CASSQDAGGPWDGYPF

d_gene: .
abundance: .
v_gene: TRBV2
j_gene: TRBJ1-2
CDR3nt: TGTGCCATCTCCCGGGGGGAGGGTGGCTACACCTTC
CDR3aa: CAISRGEGGYTF

d_gene: .
abundance: few
v_gene: TRBV10-3
j_gene: TRBJ2-5
CDR3nt: TGTGCCACCTCTAACCAAGAGACCCAGTACTTC
CDR3aa: CATSNQETQYF

d_gene: TRBD1
abundance: .
v_gene: TRBV28
j_gene: TRBJ1-3
CDR3nt: TGTGCCAGCCCCCCCCCGGGACAGGGGCCAAGCTCTGGAAACACCATATATTTT
CDR3aa: CASPPPGQGPSSGNTIYF

d_gene: .
abundance: once
v_gene: TRBV30
j_gene: TRBJ2-2
CDR3nt: TGTGCCTGGAACGGGGTAGTTGAGTCCGGGGAGCTGTTTTTT
CDR3aa: CAWNGVVESGELFF

d_gene: TRBD1
abundance: few
v_gene: TRBV5-1
j_gene: TRBJ2-2
CDR3nt: TGCGCCAGCAGCCCAGGGGGTATCACCGGGGAGCTGTTTTTT
CDR3aa: CASSPGGITGELFF

d_gene: .
abundance: .
v_gene: TRBV2
j_gene: TRBJ1-2
CDR3nt: TGTGCCAGCAGCCGATTGGGGCGGAACTCTGGCTACACCTTC
CDR3aa: CASSRLGRNSGYTF

d_gene: .
abundance: .
v_gene: TRBV7-9
j_gene: TRBJ2-1
CDR3nt: TGTGCCAGCAGCTTACGGGCAGTCGCGCGGGCCAATGAGCAGTTCTTC
CDR3aa: CASSLRAVARANEQFF

d_gene: .
abundance: .
v_gene: TRBV6-1
j_gene: TRBJ2-7
CDR3nt: TGTGCCAGCAGTGAAAGATACGAGCAGTACTTC
CDR3aa: CASSERYEQYF

d_gene: .
abundance: .
v_gene: TRBV11-3
j_gene: TRBJ1-5
CDR3nt: TGTGCCAGCAGTATGGGACACGCTAATCAGCCCCAGCATTTT
CDR3aa: CASSMGHANQPQHF

d_gene: TRBD1
abundance: few
v_gene: TRBV19
j_gene: TRBJ1-1
CDR3nt: TGTGCCAGTAGGATAGGGACAGGGGACGGGACTTTCTTT
CDR3aa: CASRIGTGDGTFF

d_gene: TRBD2
abundance: few
v_gene: TRBV5-6
j_gene: TRBJ2-3
CDR3nt: TGTGCCAGCAGCTTGGAACTAGCGGGAGCCACAGATACGCAGTATTTT
CDR3aa: CASSLELAGATDTQYF

d_gene: TRBD1
abundance: .
v_gene: TRBV6-1
j_gene: TRBJ1-5
CDR3nt: TGTGCCAGCAGGTCAACAGGGGATAGCAATCAGCCCCAGCATTTT
CDR3aa: CASRSTGDSNQPQHF

d_gene: .
abundance: .
v_gene: TRBV29-1
j_gene: TRBJ2-3
CDR3nt: TGCAGCGGAGAACCACAGGGCGCAGATACGCAGTATTTT
CDR3aa: CSGEPQGADTQYF

d_gene: TRBD1
abundance: .
v_gene: TRBV19
j_gene: TRBJ1-1
CDR3nt: TGTGCCAGTAGTATAGGGGCAGGGGGCGAAGCTTTCTTT
CDR3aa: CASSIGAGGEAFF

d_gene: TRBD1
abundance: .
v_gene: TRBV2
j_gene: TRBJ1-5
CDR3nt: TGTGCCAGCCATGGACAGGGGGGGTATAGCAATCAGCCCCAGCATTTT
CDR3aa: CASHGQGGYSNQPQHF

d_gene: TRBD1
abundance: .
v_gene: TRBV7-3
j_gene: TRBJ2-5
CDR3nt: TGTGCCAGCAGCAAAGCGACAGGGACAAAAGAGACCCAGTACTTC
CDR3aa: CASSKATGTKETQYF

d_gene: .
abundance: .
v_gene: TRBV6-4
j_gene: TRBJ1-1
CDR3nt: TGTGCCAGCAGTGACTCTCCGGGTAGGGAAGCTTTCTTT
CDR3aa: CASSDSPGREAFF

d_gene: .
abundance: few
v_gene: TRBV30
j_gene: TRBJ2-7
CDR3nt: TGTGCCTGGGGACTTGGAGGCTACGAGCAGTACTTC
CDR3aa: CAWGLGGYEQYF